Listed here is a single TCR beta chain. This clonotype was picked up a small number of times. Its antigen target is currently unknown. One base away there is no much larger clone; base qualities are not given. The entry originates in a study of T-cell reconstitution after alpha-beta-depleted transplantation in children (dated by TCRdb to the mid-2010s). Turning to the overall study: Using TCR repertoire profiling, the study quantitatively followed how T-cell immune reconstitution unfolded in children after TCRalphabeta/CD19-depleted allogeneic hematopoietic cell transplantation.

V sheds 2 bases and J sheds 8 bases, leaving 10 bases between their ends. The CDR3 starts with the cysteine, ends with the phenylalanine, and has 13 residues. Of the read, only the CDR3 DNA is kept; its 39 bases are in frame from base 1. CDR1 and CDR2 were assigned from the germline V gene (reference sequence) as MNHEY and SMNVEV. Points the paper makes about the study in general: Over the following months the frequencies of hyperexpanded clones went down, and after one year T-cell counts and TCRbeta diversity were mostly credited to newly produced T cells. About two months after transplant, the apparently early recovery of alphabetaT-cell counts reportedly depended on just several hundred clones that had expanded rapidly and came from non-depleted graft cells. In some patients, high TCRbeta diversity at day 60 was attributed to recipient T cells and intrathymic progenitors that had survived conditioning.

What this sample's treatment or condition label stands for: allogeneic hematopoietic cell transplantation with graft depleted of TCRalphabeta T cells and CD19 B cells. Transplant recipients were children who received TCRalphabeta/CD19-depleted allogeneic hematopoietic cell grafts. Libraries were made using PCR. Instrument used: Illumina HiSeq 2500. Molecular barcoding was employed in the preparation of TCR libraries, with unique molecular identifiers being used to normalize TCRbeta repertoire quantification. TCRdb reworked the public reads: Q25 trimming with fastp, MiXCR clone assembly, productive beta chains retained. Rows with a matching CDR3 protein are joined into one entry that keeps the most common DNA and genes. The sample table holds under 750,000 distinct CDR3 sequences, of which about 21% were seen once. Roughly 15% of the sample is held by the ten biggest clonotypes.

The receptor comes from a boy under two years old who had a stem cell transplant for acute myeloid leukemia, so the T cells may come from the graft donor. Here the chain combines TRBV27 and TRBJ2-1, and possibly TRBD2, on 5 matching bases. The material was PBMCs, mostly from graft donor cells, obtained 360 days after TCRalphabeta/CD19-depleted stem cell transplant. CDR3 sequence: CASSLEGTHEQFF. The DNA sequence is TGTGCCAGCAGTTTAGAGGGTACCCATGAGCAGTTCTTC.